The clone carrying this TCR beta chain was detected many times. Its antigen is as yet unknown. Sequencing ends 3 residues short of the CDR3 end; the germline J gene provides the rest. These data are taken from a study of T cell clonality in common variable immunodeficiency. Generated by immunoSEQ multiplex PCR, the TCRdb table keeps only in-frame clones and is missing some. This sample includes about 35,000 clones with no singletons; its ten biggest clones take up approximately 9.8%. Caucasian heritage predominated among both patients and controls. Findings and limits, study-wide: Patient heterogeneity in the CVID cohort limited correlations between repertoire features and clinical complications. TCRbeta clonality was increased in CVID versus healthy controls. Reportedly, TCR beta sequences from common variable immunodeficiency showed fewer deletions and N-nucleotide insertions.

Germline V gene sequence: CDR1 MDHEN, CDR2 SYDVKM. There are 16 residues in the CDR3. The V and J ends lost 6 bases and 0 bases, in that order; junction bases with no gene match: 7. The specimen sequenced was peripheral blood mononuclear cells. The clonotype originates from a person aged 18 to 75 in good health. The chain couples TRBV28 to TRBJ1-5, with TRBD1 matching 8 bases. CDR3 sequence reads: CASSRQGTSSNQPQHF. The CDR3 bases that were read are TGTGCCAGCAGCCGACAGGGGACCTCTAGCAATCAGCCC.